This T cell receptor (beta chain) derives from a study of blood T cell repertoires in COVID-19. Looking at the study overall: PBMCs, B-cell-depleted T cells, or T cells were the source of the cDNA or gDNA that made up the material.

Germline V gene sequence: CDR1 SGHTA, CDR2 FQGNSA. CDR3 length equals 14 residues. Trimming took off 2 bases at V and 2 bases at J, with 8 bases between the two ends. Recruitment covered about two dozen US areas and drew participants whose ages spanned roughly 18 to 100 years. Produced via immunoSEQ multiplex PCR; TCRdb's table is partial and in-frame only. The table lists 150,000 or so clones, more than 75% of them singletons. The rearrangement joins TRBV7-2 to TRBJ2-3; no clear D gene. This TCR derives from a woman younger than 45 with acute COVID-19. The material sequenced was PBMCs or T cells enriched from blood (not recorded which). The CDR3 DNA is TGTGCCAGCAGCTTAAGAGCCACCACAGATACGCAGTATTTT. Translated: CASSLRATTDTQYF.